The subject of this entry is one T cell receptor (beta chain). This receptor's antigen is unknown. Nothing much larger sits one base from this clone, and base qualities are not available. The time point label for this specimen denotes: baseline before first vaccination. Vaccinee samples were obtained from the UK trials COV001 and COV002, which included a single-blind randomized controlled phase 2/3 trial of AZD1222 (ChAdOx1 nCoV-19) in healthy adults. For TCRbeta chain sequencing, PBMC samples were collected from trial participants at day 0 and at day 28 after the second dose. The record originates from a study of T cell responses to AZD1222 COVID-19 vaccine (dated by TCRdb to the early 2020s). Describing the broader study: AZD1222 recipients with second doses at about 4 weeks or about 12 weeks were pooled, because spike-specific TCR depth and breadth did not differ between schedules. Trial participants were enrolled by age into subgroups of 18-55, 56-69 and 70-plus years, and 148, 28 and 57 TCR-sequenced participants, respectively, were included in these subgroups. TCR sequencing was performed for about 240 trial participants, of whom approximately 200 were given two doses of AZD1222 and roughly 25 were given two doses of MenACWY control vaccine.

The CDR3 regions of human TCRbeta chains were subjected to immunosequencing. As for the original processing: TCRs in the repertoires were compared against a reference library of SARS-CoV-2-specific TCRs that had been generated with the MIRA antigen-specificity platform. Breadth was defined as the fraction of unique TCRs that were SARS-CoV-2-associated, and depth was defined as the fraction of total T cells that were SARS-CoV-2-associated. Using the MIRA data, each spike-specific TCR was mapped to the spike region that the TCR reacts to and placed in a CD4 or CD8 class. Log10-transformed breadth and depth values were compared by one-way ANOVA with Sidak's multiple comparisons tests. TCRdb took this table from immuneACCESS and kept in-frame rearrangements with V and J called. Such tables lack part of the clones; where checked against another copy, unresolved V genes explain under half of the gap, and the rest is unexplained. For V, J and clone size, that table is used; D and trimming come from the DNA. For this sample the table gives over 120,000 clones, of which nearly 95% were detected only once. The ten most abundant clones make up under 6.5% of the sample.

Summary of the overall study and its limitations: After two AZD1222 doses, spike-specific TCR breadth and depth were significantly higher than at day 0 and than in MenACWY recipients. The 56-69-year group was small, and its depth increase did not reach significance, likely because of low power. Epitopes outside the regions mutated in the B.1.351 and B.1.1.7 variants were reportedly recognized by nearly half of the unique spike-specific TCRs. Conclusions about previously exposed vaccinees are limited, since just 6 or 7 AZD1222 recipients were seropositive for SARS-CoV-2 at baseline. Participants were mostly white British and included more females than males, and it was suggested by the authors that clonal diversity may have been underestimated. Vaccine-associated CD4 TCRs spanned the whole spike protein, with dominant responses in regions 160-218 and 743-854. Because no day 14 peak-response samples were available, the repertoires could be characterized only after the peak T cell response.

The receptor comes from an adult in good health. The input for sequencing was peripheral blood, taken on day 0 of AZD1222 vaccination.

The CDR3 has the sequence CAISEGTVSSYEQYF. The nucleotide sequence is given as TGTGCCATCAGTGAAGGGACGGTCAGCTCCTACGAGCAGTACTTC. The V and J genes are TRBV10-3 and TRBJ2-7; the D gene is possibly TRBD1 or TRBD2, each agreeing over 5 bases. Measured from the cysteine to the phenylalanine, the CDR3 is 15 residues long. This entry keeps only the CDR3 DNA: 45 bases, framed from base 1. V loses 3 bases of germline sequence and J loses 0 bases, and the interval between the two ends is 12 bases. The germline V gene gives CDR1 as ENHRY and CDR2 as SYGVKD.